Shown below are 18 T cell receptor beta chains from a single sample sequenced in a study of cytomegalovirus exposure and HLA in healthy donors. The PCR was carried out with 60 Vbeta primers and 13 Jbeta primers. The assay was immunoSEQ multiplex PCR, and TCRdb's table has in-frame clones only and misses some. Of hundreds of thousands of clones listed, roughly 82% were seen once; the top ten hold 6%. The sample was PBMCs. These receptors all come from a middle-aged man in good health and CMV-seropositive.

The genes are TRBV19 and TRBJ1-1, with 10 bases matching TRBD1. This CDR3 is built from 14 residues. From germline, CDR1 is LNHDA and CDR2 SQIVND (reference sequence). V dropped 4 bases and J dropped 5; count of bases not matched to a gene: 4. The DNA of the CDR3 is TGTGCCAGTAGTAACCGGGACAGGGGAACTGAAGCTTTCTTT. This translates into CASSNRDRGTEAFF.

The chain employs TRBV2 and TRBJ2-3; TRBD2 agrees at 11 bases. The CDR3 spans 16 residues. J gave up 3 bases and V 0 bases, and 2 bases lay outside the gene matches. Germline-derived CDR1 and CDR2 are SNHLY and FYNNEI. The CDR3 spells CASSEAGLAETDTQYF. In DNA, the CDR3 is TGTGCCAGCAGTGAAGCGGGACTAGCGGAGACAGATACGCAGTATTTT.

The rearrangement uses TRBV19 and TRBJ2-1; TRBD2 matches at 9 bases. There are 13 residues in the CDR3. The V gene's germline CDR1 is LNHDA and CDR2 SQIVND (reference sequence). The V segment lost 10 bases and the J segment 6 bases; nucleotides outside the gene matches: 7. The CDR3 nucleotides read TGTGCCACCCTAGCGGGATTCCCCAATGAGCAGTTCTTC. Encoded protein: CATLAGFPNEQFF.

In the case of this clone: Other DNA sequences within the sample encode an identical CDR3. The genes are TRBV5-1 and TRBJ2-2; D is undetermined. Germline V gene sequence: CDR1 SGHRS, CDR2 YFSETQ. There are 17 residues in the CDR3. The ends were cut back, 0 bases at V and 0 bases at J, with 12 bases in the middle. CDR3 in amino acids: CASSLGHRDPNTGELFF. The DNA of the CDR3 is TGCGCCAGCAGCTTGGGTCACAGAGATCCGAACACCGGGGAGCTGTTTTTT. The full variable domain, completed using reference TRBV5-1 and TRBJ2-2, is KAGVTQTPRYLIKTRGQQVTLSCSPISGHRSVSWYQQTPGQGLQFLFEYFSETQRNKGNFPGRFSGRQFSNSRSEMNVSTLELGDSALYLCASSLGHRDPNTGELFFGEGSRLTVL.

This rearrangement joins TRBV27 to TRBJ1-2; 9 bases align to TRBD1. The CDR3 loop spans 15 amino acids. V shed 4 bases and J 5 bases; nucleotides not matched to a gene: 8. Germline values: CDR1 MNHEY, CDR2 SMNVEV (reference sequence). This CDR3 is CASSSTGGARYGYTF. The CDR3 nucleotides are TGTGCCAGCAGTTCTACAGGGGGCGCGAGGTATGGCTACACCTTC.

V usage is TRBV27 and J usage is TRBJ2-2; D uncertain. Germline V gives CDR1 MNHEY, CDR2 SMNVEV (reference sequence). The CDR3 loop spans 12 amino acids. V was trimmed by 3 bases and J by 7 bases, leaving 6 bases between them. The CDR3 is CASSFRSGELFF. The CDR3, as DNA: TGTGCCAGCAGTTTTAGGAGCGGGGAGCTGTTTTTT.

V is TRBV27 and J is TRBJ2-4, with TRBD2 as a possible D gene (6 bases). The V gene's germline CDR1 is MNHEY and CDR2 SMNVEV (reference sequence). The V end was cut by 5 bases, the J end by 9 bases, with 14 bases between. The CDR3 contains 13 residues. The CDR3 region is CASSRLVQGIQYF. The DNA for the CDR3 is TGTGCCAGCAGTCGACTAGTCCAGGGCATTCAGTACTTC.

The CDR3 DNA sequence: TGTGCCAGCAGTGATGTGGTGCAGGGGAGCAATCAGCCCCAGCATTTT. This codes for CASSDVVQGSNQPQHF. V usage is TRBV6-1 and J usage is TRBJ1-5; D is perhaps TRBD1 (6 bases). Per germline, CDR1 MNHNS and CDR2 SASEGT. With 3 bases removed from V and 1 base from J, the gap between germline ends came to 13 bases. The CDR3 is 16 amino acids.

V usage is TRBV5-6 and J usage is TRBJ2-7, with D maybe TRBD1 (5 bases). The length of the CDR3 is 14 residues. V lost 0 bases to trimming and J lost 2 bases, with 9 bases between them. From germline, CDR1 is SGHDT and CDR2 YYEEEE. In DNA form, the CDR3 reads TGTGCCAGCAGCTTGGTAGGGGTCCCCTACGAGCAGTACTTC. This translates into CASSLVGVPYEQYF.

The CDR3 DNA is TGTGCCAGCAGCCTTGCCAGGGGGCAAGAGACCCAGTACTTC. It codes for CASSLARGQETQYF. The V call is TRBV2, the J call TRBJ2-5, with 7 bases fitting TRBD1. V dropped 6 bases and J dropped 2; count of bases not matched to a gene: 6. Germline V CDR1 and CDR2: SNHLY, FYNNEI. The CDR3 sequence is 14 residues long.

The V gene is TRBV7-9, the J gene TRBJ1-2; D may be TRBD1 (5 bases). V lost 0 bases and J 2 bases, leaving 13 bases between the germline ends. This CDR3 region has 16 residues. Germline lookup yields CDR1 SEHNR and CDR2 FQNEAQ (reference sequence). The CDR3 loop reads CASSLAGGELNYGYTF. CDR3 DNA: TGTGCCAGCAGCTTAGCGGGAGGGGAGCTAAACTATGGCTACACCTTC.

This chain uses TRBV4-1 with TRBJ2-3; possible D gene TRBD2, 5 bases. In germline, CDR1 is MGHRA, CDR2 YSYEKL. This CDR3 region has 17 residues. Trimming pared 1 base from V and 6 bases from J, leaving 20 bases between. CDR3 nucleotide sequence: TGCGCCAGCAGCCAAGTCGGTGGACTTGTTTTTTCGGATACGCAGTATTTT. This gives the protein CASSQVGGLVFSDTQYF.

V and J are TRBV6-5 and TRBJ1-2, with a weak D call TRBD1 (5 bases). The CDR3 covers 14 residues. Germline V CDR1 and CDR2: MNHEY, SVGAGI. V lost 5 bases, J lost 4 bases, and 14 bases lay in between. The CDR3 DNA reads as TGTGCCAGCAGTCATCACCAGGGTACCTATGGCTACACCTTC. It specifies CASSHHQGTYGYTF.

The chain combines TRBV2 with TRBJ2-2; 7 bases line up with TRBD1. The ends lost 5 bases at V and 6 bases at J; junction bases unmatched: 3. Germline-derived CDR1 and CDR2 are SNHLY and FYNNEI. The CDR3 has 13 amino acids. CDR3 in amino acids: CASSPDRAGELFF. CDR3 DNA: TGTGCCAGCAGTCCTGACAGGGCCGGGGAGCTGTTTTTT. The full variable domain, completed using reference TRBV2 and TRBJ2-2, is EPEVTQTPSHQVTQMGQEVILRCVPISNHLYFYWYRQILGQKVEFLVSFYNNEISEKSEIFDDQFSVERPDGSNFTLKIRSTKLEDSAMYFCASSPDRAGELFFGEGSRLTVL.

This clone has only a few counts. The genes are TRBV7-9 and TRBJ1-5, with a tentative D call TRBD1 (5 bases). The CDR3 is made up of 15 amino acids. Trimming shortened V by 5 bases and J by 2 bases, and 13 bases separated the two germline ends. Germline V gene data show CDR1 as SEHNR and CDR2 as FQNEAQ (reference sequence). The CDR3 DNA sequence: TGTGCCAGCAGCGGGGGGACCGGAGGCAATCAGCCCCAGCATTTT. Translation gives CASSGGTGGNQPQHF.

The chain combines TRBV6-5 with TRBJ1-1; maybe TRBD1 (5 bases). Germline V gene sequence: CDR1 MNHEY, CDR2 SVGAGI. The CDR3 length is 14 residues. Trimming took 7 bases from V and 0 from J, leaving 12 bases between them. Written as DNA, the CDR3 is TGTGCCAGCACCTTGACAGAGATGAACACTGAAGCTTTCTTT. This sequence encodes CASTLTEMNTEAFF.

This clone has a single count. The J gene is TRBJ1-3, the V gene TRBV5-8; 8 nucleotides align to TRBD1. The germline CDR1 and CDR2 sequences are SGHTS and YDEGEE. J was trimmed by 5 bases and V by 0 bases; bases with no gene match: 4. The CDR3 spans 15 residues. CDR3 sequence reads: CASSLGGQGRNTIYF. As DNA, the CDR3 is TGTGCCAGCAGCTTGGGAGGACAGGGAAGAAACACCATATATTTT.

The gene calls are TRBV9 and TRBJ1-2; 8 bases fit TRBD1. This CDR3 region has 14 residues. The V segment lost 0 bases and the J segment 7 bases; nucleotides outside the gene matches: 5. CDR1 is SGDLS, CDR2 YYNGEE, per germline. The CDR3 loop reads CASSVARTGSGYTF. The CDR3 DNA reads TGTGCCAGCAGCGTAGCTCGGACAGGGAGTGGCTACACCTTC. Supplemented by reference TRBV9 and TRBJ1-2, the full variable domain reads DSGVTQTPKHLITATGQRVTLRCSPRSGDLSVYWYQQSLDQGLQFLIQYYNGEERAKGNILERFSAQQFPDLHSELNLSSLELGDSALYFCASSVARTGSGYTFGSGTRLTVV.